Below, 14 T cell receptor beta chains from the same sample are listed, as sequenced in a study of human T cells and chemical hapten exposure. Specified time point: patch test 1, 2 weeks after DPC sensitization. Treatment: therapeutic diphenylcyclopropenone sensitization with weekly scalp DPC. TCRdb ran MiXCR on the RACE reads and lists one entry per CDR3 protein. The table shows roughly 380,000 distinct CDR3 sequences, with 4.8% occurring only once. The sequencing here drew on whole blood, taken in connection with sensitization to the hapten diphenylcyclopropenone (DPC). These receptors were obtained from a woman between 50 and 59 years old with alopecia areata. Some clones in this sample may be carry-over from other donors' samples.

This clonotype was recorded at least ten times. The chain uses TRBV7-2 and TRBJ2-3; D may match TRBD1 or TRBD2 (7 bases each). Trimming took off 7 bases at V and 5 bases at J, with 19 bases between the two ends. Looked up from germline, CDR1 is SGHTA and CDR2 is FQGNSA. This CDR3 has 15 amino acids. The DNA for the CDR3 is TGTGCCAGCACCCCAGGGGGGGCCGGGGGAGATACGCAGTATTTT. It is translated as CASTPGGAGGDTQYF. Variable domain in full (rest from reference TRBV7-2 and TRBJ2-3): GAGVSQSPSNKVTEKGKDVELRCDPISGHTALYWYRQSLGQGLEFLIYFQGNSAPDKSGLPSDRFSAERTGGSVSTLTIQRTQQEDSAVYLCASTPGGAGGDTQYFGPGTRLTVL.

This clonotype was seen repeatedly, ten times or more. The chain combines TRBV7-9 with TRBJ2-6; possible D gene TRBD1, 7 bases. V was cut by 7 bases and J by 1 base, with 14 bases left in between. Germline loops: CDR1 SEHNR, CDR2 FQNEAQ (reference sequence). CDR3 length equals 16 residues. The CDR3, as DNA: TGTGCCAGCATCGCCAGGGGGGAATCTGGGGCCAACGTCCTGACTTTC. Amino acids: CASIARGESGANVLTF.

This clonotype showed up many times. The CDR3 DNA is TGTGCCAGCAGGATCCGGGACAGGGACGAAAAACTGTTTTTT. It is translated as CASRIRDRDEKLFF. The chain is built from TRBV27 and TRBJ1-4; TRBD1 matches at 9 bases. The V segment lost 6 bases and the J segment 8 bases; nucleotides outside the gene matches: 7. This CDR3 comprises 14 residues. Per germline, CDR1 MNHEY and CDR2 SMNVEV (reference sequence).

This clonotype was seen many times. This chain connects TRBV6-1 to TRBJ1-4, with D unresolved. The CDR3 has 14 amino acids. Trimming took 1 base from V and 8 from J, leaving 11 bases between them. Germline V gene lookup returns CDR1 MNHNS and CDR2 SASEGT. CDR3 nucleotide sequence: TGTGCCAGCAGTGAAGACTGGGGTTCCGAAAAACTGTTTTTT. Translation gives CASSEDWGSEKLFF.

There are many counts of this clonotype. The chain has TRBV5-1 and TRBJ1-4, with a tentative D call TRBD1 (5 bases). With 4 bases removed from V and 0 bases from J, the gap between germline ends came to 7 bases. The germline V gene has CDR1 SGHRS and CDR2 YFSETQ. The CDR3 is 14 amino acids. CDR3 DNA sequence: TGCGCCAGCAGCCAGACAGCAACTAATGAAAAACTGTTTTTT. Encoded protein: CASSQTATNEKLFF.

This clonotype occurred a few times. J is TRBJ2-5 and V is TRBV7-6; D possibly corresponds to TRBD1 (6 bases). Germline loops: CDR1 SGHVS, CDR2 FNYEAQ. Deletions cut 5 bases from V and 5 bases from J, with 18 bases between. The CDR3 length is 15 residues. CDR3 sequence (DNA): TGTGCCAGCAGCGGGTGGGGACAACGGAGGGAGACCCAGTACTTC. It specifies CASSGWGQRRETQYF.

This clonotype was recorded a few times. The rearrangement uses TRBV27 and TRBJ2-3; D perhaps matches TRBD1 (5 bases). Germline CDR1 MNHEY, CDR2 SMNVEV (reference sequence). The CDR3 extends over 15 amino acids. Deletions cut 5 bases from V and 0 bases from J, with 12 bases between. In DNA form, the CDR3 reads TGTGCCAGCAGTGTAGGGGCCCAAAGCACAGATACGCAGTATTTT. The encoded protein is CASSVGAQSTDTQYF.

This clonotype was detected many times. This chain uses TRBV27 with TRBJ1-2; D not certain. This CDR3 region has 13 residues. V lost 0 bases and J lost 6, with 8 bases in between. In germline, CDR1 is MNHEY, CDR2 SMNVEV (reference sequence). CDR3 residues: CASSLSGTHGYTF. DNA for the CDR3: TGTGCCAGCAGTTTATCAGGAACCCATGGCTACACCTTC.

This clonotype has a count of ten or more. This chain connects TRBV6-1 to TRBJ2-7; D tentatively fits TRBD1 or TRBD2 (5 bases each). This CDR3 comprises 14 residues. Germline CDR1 reads MNHNS; CDR2 reads SASEGT. V was pared by 6 bases and J by 5 bases, with 17 bases between. The DNA for the CDR3 is TGTGCCAGCAGGAGGGCAGGGTCTGTGGACGAGCAGTACTTC. This codes for CASRRAGSVDEQYF.

This clonotype was counted ten times or more. The gene calls are TRBV20-1 and TRBJ1-5, with 10 nucleotides matching TRBD1. The junction had 1 base not matched to a gene; V was cut back by 3 bases and J by 5 bases. Germline V gene lookup returns CDR1 DFQATT and CDR2 SNEGSKA (reference sequence). This CDR3 contains 13 residues. CDR3 bases: TGCAGTGCTAGGGGGACAGGGGATCAGCCCCAGCATTTT. This translates into CSARGTGDQPQHF.

This clonotype was observed a handful of times. V is TRBV6-1 and J is TRBJ2-1; the D is unclear. The length of the CDR3 is 15 residues. V shed 3 bases and J shed 0 bases, with 9 bases lying between them. CDR1 MNHNS and CDR2 SASEGT come from the germline V gene. The CDR3 loop is CASSELSRSYNEQFF. The DNA for the CDR3 is TGTGCCAGCAGTGAGCTCTCACGCTCCTACAATGAGCAGTTCTTC.

This clonotype was seen many times. V usage is TRBV5-6 and J usage is TRBJ2-7; tentatively, D is TRBD2 (5 bases). Germline CDR1 SGHDT, CDR2 YYEEEE. The germline V and J ends were trimmed by 6 bases and 6 bases, with 22 bases remaining between them. This CDR3 region has 15 residues. CDR3 sequence reads: CASTVDGGSGGEQYF. The CDR3 DNA reads as TGTGCCAGCACTGTTGACGGAGGCAGCGGAGGCGAGCAGTACTTC.

This clonotype occurred many times. V and J are TRBV27 and TRBJ2-7; 11 bases are a match to TRBD2. The CDR3 length is 16 residues. CDR1 MNHEY and CDR2 SMNVEV come from the germline V gene (reference sequence). J was trimmed by 2 bases and V by 5 bases; bases with no gene match: 8. The CDR3 DNA reads TGTGCCAGCAGTCACGATCCGGGACTAGCGGCCTACGAGCAGTACTTC. Protein sequence: CASSHDPGLAAYEQYF.

CDR3 nucleotides: TGTGCCAGTAGTAGGGGTTCCATGGATACGCAGTATTTT. Translating gives CASSRGSMDTQYF. The gene calls are TRBV19 and TRBJ2-3; no firm D call. This CDR3 has 13 amino acids. Germline V gene lookup returns CDR1 LNHDA and CDR2 SQIVND (reference sequence). V was cut by 4 bases and J by 6 bases, with 11 bases left in between.